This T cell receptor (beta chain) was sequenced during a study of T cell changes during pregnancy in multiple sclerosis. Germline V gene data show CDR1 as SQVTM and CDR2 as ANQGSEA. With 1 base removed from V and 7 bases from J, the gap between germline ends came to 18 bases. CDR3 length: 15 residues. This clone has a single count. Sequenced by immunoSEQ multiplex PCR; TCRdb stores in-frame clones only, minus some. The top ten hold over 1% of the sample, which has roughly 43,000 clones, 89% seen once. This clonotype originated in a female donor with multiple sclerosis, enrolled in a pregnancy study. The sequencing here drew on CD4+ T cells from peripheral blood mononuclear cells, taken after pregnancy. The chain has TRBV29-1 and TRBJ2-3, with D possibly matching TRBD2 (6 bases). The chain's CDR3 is CSVEGGTGRGYTQYF. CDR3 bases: TGCAGCGTTGAAGGGGGGACCGGGAGAGGGTATACGCAGTATTTT.